This TCR beta chain was found in a study of cytomegalovirus exposure and HLA in healthy donors (TCRdb year 2017). A note on the overall study: An earlier analysis of some 550 of the donors reported more than 250 Gb of sequence data and 117 million unique TCR beta sequences from about 200 million T cells. An early release that covered fewer than 800 HLA-typed donors contained approximately 300 gigabases of sequencing data and approximately 85 million unique TCR sequences. Of the 300 to 450 genotyped donors, roughly 80% were placed in the genetic ancestry cluster associated with self-reported Caucasian donors. The aim of the study was to test whether cataloging public T cell receptors could identify signatures of past pathogen exposure. Using immunosequencing, the study profiled T cell repertoires from fewer than 850 subjects and related those repertoires to cytomegalovirus serostatus. In addition to the first cohort of approximately 670 subjects, a separate validation cohort of approximately 120 different subjects was used. To predict cytomegalovirus infection status, the study combined high-throughput TCR immunosequencing, statistical association of individual TCRs with disease status, and machine learning. A later analysis re-analyzed previously published TCR beta repertoires from 500 to 700 donors and added high-resolution HLA genotyping to study TCR occurrence patterns. The later analysis used no new phenotypic data to find candidate immune exposures, relying instead on TCR beta sequences and their occurrence across donors. An earlier analysis of 587 of the donors used high-throughput TCR beta sequencing to judge whether each TCR beta V gene segment behaved as functional or pseudogenic. Donor age, sex, ethnicity and CMV serostatus were compiled alongside the repertoire data. Genome-wide SNP genotypes for about 60% of the roughly 700 donors were used in a later genetic analysis, which treated that subset as a discovery cohort. Every repertoire in the discovery cohort had been generated on one and the same sequencing platform. Class I and class II HLA loci were covered by the typing at four-digit resolution. Typing coverage differed by locus: A, B, C, DRB1 and DQB1 were typed in about 620-640 donors, DQA1 in 522, DPA1 in some 610, and DPB1 in 400 to 480. Roughly 5 DR-DQ haplotypes were handled as single units for association and clustering, since linkage in the cohort was strong. On average, over 200,000 unique TCR beta nucleotide sequences were sequenced per donor among a few hundred genotyped donors of the cohort, with 15% to 20% of those sequences being non-productive. The paper as a whole reports these results and caveats: A later genetic analysis associated a missense DCLRE1C variant with V-gene and J-gene trimming of TCR beta chains, and an independent cohort replicated the association. Because counts were too low, some 16 rarely observed V segments, including chromosome 9 orphons, were excluded from the earlier analysis of under 650 of the donors. According to a later analysis, most CMV-associated TCR beta chains appeared to be HLA-restricted, and the HLA associations seemed to be driven largely by CMV exposure. In this cohort, only TCR beta chains were sequenced, and detectable features were limited by the absence of alpha or paired-chain data. A later analysis reported that several top co-occurrence clusters appeared linked to parvovirus B19, influenza, CMV and Epstein-Barr virus. Presence/absence analyses assumed roughly uniform sequencing depth across donors, an assumption that may not hold. In a later analysis, TCR association rates were found to vary across HLA loci, with the most associated TCRs seen for DRB1 alleles and the fewest for HLA-C alleles. When HLA alleles, especially DR and DQ, strongly co-occurred, TCR associations were difficult to assign to individual alleles. The sequencing pipeline was judged likely to have produced a cluster of highly shared sequence variants as a technical artifact. In an earlier analysis of around 600 of the donors, most TCR beta V segments appeared in productive rearrangements about 90% or about 30% of the time, broadly matching IMGT annotations. Cytomegalovirus status was reported to be diagnosed by the classifier with high specificity and sensitivity in both the original and validation cohorts. In a later analysis, some 18,000 TCR beta sequences were associated with specific HLA alleles at a false discovery rate of 0.05. Across donors, most TCR sequences were observed very rarely, whereas some public TCRs were present in many individuals. Three of the identified cytomegalovirus-associated TCR beta chains were confirmed in vitro to be specific for cytomegalovirus antigens. Because some donors lacked HLA typing at each locus, the association tests relied only on the typed subset. According to the authors, the approach could potentially be generalized to other disease states and immunological phenotypes. Some IMGT-functional V segments, including TRBV6-2 and TRBV6-3, could not be distinguished by the 87-base-pair reads and were therefore excluded. A further reported finding was that TCR beta sequences accurately predicted the HLA-A and HLA-B alleles for most subjects in the first cohort. According to a later genetic analysis, donors in an Asian-associated ancestry cluster had fewer N-insertions in productive TCRs than the approximately 630-donor mean. Correlated functional status among segregating V segments might be attributable to linkage disequilibrium, but an unknown experimental factor could not be ruled out. In a later analysis, HLA-associated TCR beta chains showed more clonal expansion and lower generation probabilities than non-associated chains that were equally common. Immune exposure information for the cohort was limited to CMV serostatus. A total of roughly 160 TCR beta chains were listed by the study as associated with cytomegalovirus.

Library method: the immunoSEQ multiplex PCR assay. For the multiplex PCR, a mixture combining 60 forward primers for TCR Vbeta segments and 13 reverse primers for TCR Jbeta segments was used. A multiplex PCR assay on genomic DNA amplified the CDR3 region of rearranged TCR beta genes. On the Illumina HiSeq System, the amplified TCR beta libraries were sequenced as 87-base-pair reads. In the authors' own workflow: A later analysis tallied about 77 million unique TCR beta chains across the 700 or so repertoires, and about 10 million of those chains were shared by two or more donors. Raw reads were error-corrected and collapsed into unique sequences by a nearest-neighbor algorithm in which closely related sequences were merged to remove PCR and sequencing errors. Alignment of CDR3 sequences to IMGT reference sequences was used to assign V, D and J gene segments. For a sequence to be retained, a match of at least six nucleotides was required to both a V gene segment and a J gene segment. Rearrangements were called productive when the CDR3 lacked stop codons and stayed in frame with V and J; all others were non-productive. Following IMGT convention, CDR3 was defined as the stretch from the second conserved V-encoded cysteine up to the conserved J-encoded phenylalanine. The earlier analysis of fewer than 700 of the donors excluded sequences that lacked an unambiguous match to a single V gene segment. In an earlier analysis of 450 to 750 of the donors, a V segment was called functional when productive rearrangements were above 56.7%, and segregating when the standard deviation between donors exceeded 5%. To diagnose cytomegalovirus status from the catalog of TCR beta chain sequences, a statistical classification framework was built. V and J gene assignment, in a later analysis, came from comparing TCR nucleotide sequences with IMGT/GENE-DB human TR gene sequences. The TCRdist pipeline was used in a later analysis to assign CDR3 sequences and most-parsimonious VDJ recombination scenarios. In a later analysis, each TCR beta chain was defined by its CDR3 amino acid sequence together with its V-gene family, and reads without a unique V-gene family were excluded. In a later analysis, approximately 640 highly shared, low-generation-probability nucleotide sequences were removed to address suspected cross-contamination and a sequencing artifact. A later analysis calculated a clonal expansion index for each public chain from normalized within-repertoire ranks of inferred template counts. In a later analysis, generation probabilities were computed using a VDJ recombination model fitted to out-of-frame rearrangements, and the results were checked against IGoR. Hypergeometric tests were used in a later analysis to score TCR-TCR, TCR-HLA and TCR-CMV co-occurrence, with a repertoire-size bias correction applied to the TCR pairs. In a later analysis, false discovery rates were estimated by permuting HLA or CMV assignments 20 times. A later analysis grouped co-occurring TCRs with DBSCAN, adding TCRdist sequence similarity when clustering within HLA-allele-positive subsets. Repertoires with fewer than 30,000 or more than 120,000 public chains, plus five repertoires with anomalous nucleotide sharing, were excluded from co-occurrence clustering. This immuneACCESS table, as held by TCRdb, lists in-frame sequences with V and J called but not all clones. Of the missing ones, under half trace to an unresolved V gene in checked studies; the others have no known cause. The DNA gave D and trimming, while V, J and clone size come from that table. The sample table records about 150,000 clones; around 70% of these occur just once. The ten largest clones take up roughly 2.2% of the sample.

With regard to this clone: Its antigen remains unidentified. No much larger clone is present one base from it, and per-base qualities are unavailable.

The CDR3 sequence holds 19 residues, the cysteine and phenylalanine included. Left in the record is the CDR3 DNA by itself, 57 bases read in frame from the first base. Based on the germline V gene, the CDR1 and CDR2 sequences are SGHVS and FQNEAQ. Ends trimmed: V by 2 bases, J by 4 bases; bases unmatched to a gene: 17. The cohort was made up of about 610 healthy bone marrow donors. At the time of sampling, all cohort members were nominally healthy, though unrecorded immune exposures were likely present. The donor was CMV seronegative and was included in the group of several hundred seronegative cohort members. Each donor provided a peripheral blood sample, and peripheral blood mononuclear cells were used for TCR beta sequencing. Genomic DNA was extracted from the blood cell samples with the Qiagen DNeasy Blood Extraction Kit.

The sequenced material came from PBMCs. The sequence was obtained from a man aged 25-40 years in good health and CMV-seronegative. Recombination joined TRBV7-8 with TRBJ2-5, and 9 junction bases match TRBD2. In nucleotide form, the sequence is TGTGCCAGCAGCTTAAGGCGGGGGGGCCTTGAGGAGGTCGTAGAGACCCAGTACTTC. It is translated as CASSLRRGGLEEVVETQYF.